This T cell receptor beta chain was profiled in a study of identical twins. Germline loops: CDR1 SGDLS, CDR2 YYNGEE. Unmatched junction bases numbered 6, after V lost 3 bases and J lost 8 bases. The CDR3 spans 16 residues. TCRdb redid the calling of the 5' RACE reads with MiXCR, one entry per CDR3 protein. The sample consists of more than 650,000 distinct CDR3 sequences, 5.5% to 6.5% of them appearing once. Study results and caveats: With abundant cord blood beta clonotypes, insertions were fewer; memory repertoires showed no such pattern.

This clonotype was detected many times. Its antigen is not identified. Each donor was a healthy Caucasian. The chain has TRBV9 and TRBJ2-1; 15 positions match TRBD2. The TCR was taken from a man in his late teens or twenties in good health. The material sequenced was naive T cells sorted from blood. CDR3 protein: CASSEEGLAGGDEQFF. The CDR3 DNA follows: TGTGCCAGCAGCGAAGAGGGACTAGCGGGAGGAGATGAGCAGTTCTTC.